This TCR beta chain was identified during a study of cytomegalovirus exposure and HLA in healthy donors. PCR employed 60 Vbeta and 13 Jbeta primers. In the authors' workflow: Unique TCR beta chains numbered around 80 million in a later analysis, with roughly 10 million shared. TCRdb's copy holds only in-frame clones and misses some; the assay was immunoSEQ multiplex PCR. The V and J calls and clone size come from that table; D and trimming were worked out from the DNA. The table records about 110,000 clones, roughly 68% of them present only once. Concerning this clone itself: Its antigen is still unknown.

V gave up 3 bases and J gave up 8 bases, with 10 bases separating them. Germline CDR1 and CDR2: MNHNS and SASEGT. CDR3 length equals 13 residues. Study-wide findings and caveats: One variant, a missense change in DCLRE1C, was linked in a later analysis to TCR beta V- and J-gene trimming. Upon later analysis, TCR association rates were observed to vary by HLA locus, being highest for DRB1 and lowest for HLA-C. Most subjects' HLA-A and HLA-B alleles were reportedly predicted from TCR beta sequences.

The source of this sequence is a man aged 25 to 40 in good health and CMV-seropositive. This chain connects TRBV6-1 to TRBJ1-4; tentatively, D is TRBD1 (6 bases). What was sequenced was PBMCs. The CDR3 region is CASSEGAQEKLFF. The CDR3 coding sequence is TGTGCCAGCAGTGAGGGGGCGCAAGAAAAACTGTTTTTT.